The present T cell receptor (beta chain) was sequenced within a study of blood T cell repertoires in COVID-19. Looking at the study overall: Sample material is recorded as cDNA or gDNA derived from T cells, B-cell-depleted T cells, or PBMCs.

Authors' processing steps: Quantification of nucleated cells was approximated via reference gene primer amplification. Libraries were prepared by immunoSEQ multiplex PCR; TCRdb keeps only in-frame clonotypes and omits some of them. V and J calls and clone size are copied from that table; D and trimming were computed from the DNA. The table has some 300,000 clones, 88% seen once. The CDR3 is made up of 14 amino acids. Germline V gene data show CDR1 as SGHTA and CDR2 as FQGNSA. V lost 5 bases and J 2 bases, leaving 12 bases between the germline ends. Sequenced material: peripheral blood. This TCR came from a woman in her twenties or thirties who had recovered from COVID-19. J is TRBJ1-2 and V is TRBV7-2, with unresolved D. The CDR3 is CASSLPGVNYGYTF. CDR3 coding DNA: TGTGCCAGCAGCCTTCCGGGAGTGAACTATGGCTACACCTTC. Using reference TRBV7-2 and TRBJ1-2 for the parts outside the CDR3, the full variable domain is GAGVSQSPSNKVTEKGKDVELRCDPISGHTALYWYRQSLGQGLEFLIYFQGNSAPDKSGLPSDRFSAERTGGSVSTLTIQRTQQEDSAVYLCASSLPGVNYGYTFGSGTRLTVV.